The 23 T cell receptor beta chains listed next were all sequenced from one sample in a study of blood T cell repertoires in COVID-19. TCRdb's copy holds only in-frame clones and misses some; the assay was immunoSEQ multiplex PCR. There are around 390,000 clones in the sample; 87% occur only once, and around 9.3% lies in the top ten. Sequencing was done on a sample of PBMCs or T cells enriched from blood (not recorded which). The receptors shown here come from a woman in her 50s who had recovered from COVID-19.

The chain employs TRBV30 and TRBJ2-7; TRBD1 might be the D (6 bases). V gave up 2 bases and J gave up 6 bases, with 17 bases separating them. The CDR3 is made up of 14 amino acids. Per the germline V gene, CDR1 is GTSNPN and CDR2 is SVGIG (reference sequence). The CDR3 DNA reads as TGTGCCTGGAGTTCGACGGCGCGACAGGCCGAGCAGTACTTC. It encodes CAWSSTARQAEQYF.

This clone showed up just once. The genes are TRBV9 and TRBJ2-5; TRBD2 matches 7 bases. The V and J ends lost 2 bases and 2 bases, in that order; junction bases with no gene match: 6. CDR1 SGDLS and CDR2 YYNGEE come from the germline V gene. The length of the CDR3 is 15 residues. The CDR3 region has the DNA TGTGCCAGCAGCGTCGCTGGACTAGTGCAAGAGACCCAGTACTTC. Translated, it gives CASSVAGLVQETQYF.

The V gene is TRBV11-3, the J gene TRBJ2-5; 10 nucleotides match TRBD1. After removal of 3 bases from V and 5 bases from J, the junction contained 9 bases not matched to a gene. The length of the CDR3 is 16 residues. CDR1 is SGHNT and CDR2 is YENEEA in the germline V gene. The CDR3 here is CASSLGQGPGLETQYF. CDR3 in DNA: TGTGCCAGCAGCTTGGGACAGGGGCCCGGTTTGGAGACCCAGTACTTC.

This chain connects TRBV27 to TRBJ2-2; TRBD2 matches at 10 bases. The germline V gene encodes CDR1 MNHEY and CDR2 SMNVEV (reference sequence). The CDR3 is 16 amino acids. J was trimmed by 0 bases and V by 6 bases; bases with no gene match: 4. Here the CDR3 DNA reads TGTGCCAGCAGACCAGCGGGGGGGCCGAACACCGGGGAGCTGTTTTTT. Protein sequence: CASRPAGGPNTGELFF.

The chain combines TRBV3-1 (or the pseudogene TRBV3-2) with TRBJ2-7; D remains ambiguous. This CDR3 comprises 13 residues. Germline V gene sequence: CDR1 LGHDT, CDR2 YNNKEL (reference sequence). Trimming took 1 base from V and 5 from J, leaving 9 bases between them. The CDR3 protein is CASSQGGMDEQYF. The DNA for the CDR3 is TGTGCCAGCAGCCAAGGAGGCATGGACGAGCAGTACTTC.

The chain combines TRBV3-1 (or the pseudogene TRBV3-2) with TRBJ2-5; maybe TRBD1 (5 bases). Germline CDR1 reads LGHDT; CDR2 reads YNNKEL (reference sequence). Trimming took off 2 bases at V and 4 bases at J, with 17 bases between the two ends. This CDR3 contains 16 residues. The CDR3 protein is CASSQYPAPQGETQYF. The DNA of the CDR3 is TGTGCCAGCAGCCAATACCCCGCCCCCCAGGGAGAGACCCAGTACTTC.

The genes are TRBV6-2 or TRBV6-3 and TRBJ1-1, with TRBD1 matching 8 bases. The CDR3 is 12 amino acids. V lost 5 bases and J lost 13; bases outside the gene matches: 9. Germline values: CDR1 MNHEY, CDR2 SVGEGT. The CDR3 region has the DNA TGTGCCAGCAGTGTTGACAGGGGAGGTATTTTCTTT. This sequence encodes CASSVDRGGIFF.

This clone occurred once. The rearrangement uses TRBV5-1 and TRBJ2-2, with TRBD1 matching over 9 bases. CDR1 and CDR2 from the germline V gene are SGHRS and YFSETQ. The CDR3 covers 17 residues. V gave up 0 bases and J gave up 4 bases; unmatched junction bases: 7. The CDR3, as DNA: TGCGCCAGCAGCTTGGATGGGACAGGGTGGTTCACCGGGGAGCTGTTTTTT. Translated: CASSLDGTGWFTGELFF. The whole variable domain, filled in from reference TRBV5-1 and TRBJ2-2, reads KAGVTQTPRYLIKTRGQQVTLSCSPISGHRSVSWYQQTPGQGLQFLFEYFSETQRNKGNFPGRFSGRQFSNSRSEMNVSTLELGDSALYLCASSLDGTGWFTGELFFGEGSRLTVL.

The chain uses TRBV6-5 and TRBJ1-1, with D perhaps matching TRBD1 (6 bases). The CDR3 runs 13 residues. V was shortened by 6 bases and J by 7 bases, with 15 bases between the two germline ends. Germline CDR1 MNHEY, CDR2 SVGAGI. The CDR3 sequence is CASRWGRRGEAFF. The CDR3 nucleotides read TGTGCCAGCAGATGGGGGCGGCGAGGTGAAGCTTTCTTT.

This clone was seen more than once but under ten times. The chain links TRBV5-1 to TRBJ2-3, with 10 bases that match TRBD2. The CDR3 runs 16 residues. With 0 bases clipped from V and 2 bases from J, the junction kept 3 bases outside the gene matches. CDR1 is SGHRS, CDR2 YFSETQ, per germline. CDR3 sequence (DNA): TGCGCCAGCAGCTTGGCAGCGGGGGGGAACACAGATACGCAGTATTTT. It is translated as CASSLAAGGNTDTQYF.

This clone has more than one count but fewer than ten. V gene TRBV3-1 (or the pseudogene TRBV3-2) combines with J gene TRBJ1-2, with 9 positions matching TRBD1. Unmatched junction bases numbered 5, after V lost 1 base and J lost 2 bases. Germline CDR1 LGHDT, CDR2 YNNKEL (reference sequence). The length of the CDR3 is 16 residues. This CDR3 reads CASSQVGTGKNYGYTF. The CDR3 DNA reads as TGTGCCAGCAGCCAAGTGGGGACAGGGAAGAACTATGGCTACACCTTC.

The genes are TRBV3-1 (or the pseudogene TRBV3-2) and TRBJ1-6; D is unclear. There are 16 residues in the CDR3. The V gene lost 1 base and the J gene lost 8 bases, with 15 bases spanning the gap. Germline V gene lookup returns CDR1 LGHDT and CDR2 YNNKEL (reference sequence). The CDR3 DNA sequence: TGTGCCAGCAGCCAAGGAAGGGAGAGTTTGGATTCACCCCTCCACTTT. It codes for CASSQGRESLDSPLHF.

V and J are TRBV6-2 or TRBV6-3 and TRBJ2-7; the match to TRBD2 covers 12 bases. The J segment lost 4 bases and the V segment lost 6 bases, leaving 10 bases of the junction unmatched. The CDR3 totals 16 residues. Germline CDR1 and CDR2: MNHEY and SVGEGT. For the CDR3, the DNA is TGTGCCAGCAGCCCTAGCGGGGGGGCCAAGTTTTACGAGCAGTACTTC. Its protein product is CASSPSGGAKFYEQYF.

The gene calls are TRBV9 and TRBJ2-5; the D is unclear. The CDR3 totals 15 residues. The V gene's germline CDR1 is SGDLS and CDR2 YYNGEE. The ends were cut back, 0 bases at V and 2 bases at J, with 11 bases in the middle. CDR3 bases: TGTGCCAGCAGCGTAGGTGTAGCAGAACAAGAGACCCAGTACTTC. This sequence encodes CASSVGVAEQETQYF. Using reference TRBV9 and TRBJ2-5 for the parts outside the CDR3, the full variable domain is DSGVTQTPKHLITATGQRVTLRCSPRSGDLSVYWYQQSLDQGLQFLIQYYNGEERAKGNILERFSAQQFPDLHSELNLSSLELGDSALYFCASSVGVAEQETQYFGPGTRLLVL.

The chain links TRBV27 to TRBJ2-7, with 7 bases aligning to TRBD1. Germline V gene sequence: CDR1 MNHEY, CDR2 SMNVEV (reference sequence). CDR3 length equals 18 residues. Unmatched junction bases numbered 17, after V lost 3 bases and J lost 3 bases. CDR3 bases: TGTGCCAGCAGTTTTAAGGGGAACGTCGGGACAGCTTTCTACGAGCAGTACTTC. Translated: CASSFKGNVGTAFYEQYF.

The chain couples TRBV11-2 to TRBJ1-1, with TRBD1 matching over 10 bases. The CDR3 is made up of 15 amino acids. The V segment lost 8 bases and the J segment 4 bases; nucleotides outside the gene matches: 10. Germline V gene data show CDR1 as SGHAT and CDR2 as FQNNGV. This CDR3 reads CASLRQGAFRTEAFF. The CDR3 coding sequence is TGTGCCAGCCTTCGACAGGGGGCCTTTCGCACTGAAGCTTTCTTT.

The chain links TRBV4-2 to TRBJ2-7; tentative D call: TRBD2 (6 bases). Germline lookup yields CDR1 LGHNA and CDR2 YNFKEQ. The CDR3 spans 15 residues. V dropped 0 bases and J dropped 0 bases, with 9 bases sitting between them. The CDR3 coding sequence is TGTGCCAGCAGCCAAGATAGCGGAAACTCCTACGAGCAGTACTTC. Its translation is CASSQDSGNSYEQYF.

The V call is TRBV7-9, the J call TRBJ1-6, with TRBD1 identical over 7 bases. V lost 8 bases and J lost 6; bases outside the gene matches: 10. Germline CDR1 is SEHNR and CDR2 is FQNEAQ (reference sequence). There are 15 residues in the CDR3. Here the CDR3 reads CASQGTDEFNSPLHF. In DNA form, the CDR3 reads TGTGCCAGCCAAGGGACAGATGAATTTAATTCACCCCTCCACTTT.

In DNA form, the CDR3 reads TGTGCCAGCAGTCCCCCACAGGGTGGCACTGAAGCTTTCTTT. Translation: CASSPPQGGTEAFF. The J gene is TRBJ1-1, the V gene TRBV28, with a weak D call TRBD1 (6 bases). V was trimmed by 5 bases and J by 4 bases, leaving 14 bases between them. Germline CDR1 is MDHEN and CDR2 is SYDVKM. The CDR3 has 14 amino acids.

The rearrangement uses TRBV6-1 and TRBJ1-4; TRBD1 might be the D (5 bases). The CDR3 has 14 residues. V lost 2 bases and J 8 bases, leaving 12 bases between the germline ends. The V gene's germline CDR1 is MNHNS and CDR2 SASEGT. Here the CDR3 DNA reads TGTGCCAGCAGTGAAAGACAGATCAGGGAAAAACTGTTTTTT. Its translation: CASSERQIREKLFF.

The CDR3 loop is CASTPDSGSPNYGYTF. The DNA for the CDR3 is TGTGCCAGCACCCCGGACAGTGGTTCACCAAACTATGGCTACACCTTC. The chain joins TRBV6-2 or TRBV6-3 to TRBJ1-2; TRBD1 might be the D (6 bases). Trimming removed 7 bases at V and 2 bases at J, with 20 bases between. CDR1 is MNHEY and CDR2 is SVGEGT in the germline V gene. The CDR3 contains 16 residues.

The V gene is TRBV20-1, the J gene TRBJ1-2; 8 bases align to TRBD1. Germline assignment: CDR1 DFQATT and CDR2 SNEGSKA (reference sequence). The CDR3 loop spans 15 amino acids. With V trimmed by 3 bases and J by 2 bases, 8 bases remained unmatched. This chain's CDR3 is CSASFPGQENYGYTF. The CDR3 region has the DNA TGCAGTGCTAGTTTCCCGGGACAGGAAAACTATGGCTACACCTTC.

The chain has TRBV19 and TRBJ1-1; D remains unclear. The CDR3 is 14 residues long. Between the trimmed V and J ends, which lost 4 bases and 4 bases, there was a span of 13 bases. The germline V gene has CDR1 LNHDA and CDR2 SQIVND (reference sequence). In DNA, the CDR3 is TGTGCCAGTAGTAAATTCCAGCCAGGCACTGAAGCTTTCTTT. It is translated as CASSKFQPGTEAFF. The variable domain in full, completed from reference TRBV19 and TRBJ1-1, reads DGGITQSPKYLFRKEGQNVTLSCEQNLNHDAMYWYRQDPGQGLRLIYYSQIVNDFQKGDIAEGYSVSREKKESFPLTVTSAQKNPTAFYLCASSKFQPGTEAFFGQGTRLTVV.